This T cell receptor beta chain originates from a study of beta chain features in type 1 diabetes. Study at large: Cells sorted and examined across all samples totaled around 110,000,000.

Notes on this clone: What it recognizes is unknown.

Study conclusions and caveats: Shorter TCRB CDR3s, moderately but significantly so, marked every one of the four CD4+ subsets in Type 1 diabetes patients. Although PCR might favor shorter templates, it would do so equally in patients and controls.

This CDR3 is 12 amino acids long. V was clipped by 1 base and J by 8 bases; unmatched bases: 4. Looked up from germline, CDR1 is GTSNPN and CDR2 is SVGIG (reference sequence). CD4+ naive, central memory, regulatory and stem cell-like memory cells were sorted via CD45RO/CCR7/CD25/CD127/CD95/CD27. Every bit of the isolated RNA underwent reverse transcription, so sequencing read expressed TCRB transcripts. Deep immunoSEQ sequencing covered naive, central memory and regulatory T cell samples. Repertoires were generated with immunoSEQ multiplex PCR, while TCRdb's copy carries only in-frame clones and drops some. Of roughly 150,000 clones in the sample, around 9% were seen once.

The specimen sequenced was central memory CD4+ T cells from blood. The TCR comes from a woman aged 25 to 39 with type 1 diabetes. The rearrangement links TRBV30 to TRBJ1-2, with TRBD1 identical over 7 bases. In nucleotides, the CDR3 is TGTGCCTGGAGTGAGGGGGCACGAGGCTACACCTTC. Encoded protein: CAWSEGARGYTF.